The 21 T cell receptor beta chains below all came from one sample that was sequenced in a study of blood T cell repertoires in COVID-19. TCRdb's copy holds only in-frame clones and misses some; the assay was immunoSEQ multiplex PCR. The repertoire includes about 39,000 clones, 86% of them detected once, and more than 50% sits in the top ten. Material for sequencing was peripheral blood. These receptors came from a man aged 70-80 years with acute or convalescent COVID-19.

The chain employs TRBV7-3 and TRBJ1-1; a possible D gene is TRBD1 (6 bases). The CDR3 runs to 16 residues. V lost 0 bases to trimming and J lost 0 bases, with 11 bases between them. CDR1 is SGHTA and CDR2 is FQGTGA in the germline V gene. The CDR3 DNA reads as TGTGCCAGCAGCTTAACTACAGGGCGTCTGAACACTGAAGCTTTCTTT. Its protein is CASSLTTGRLNTEAFF.

The chain carries TRBV6-2 or TRBV6-3 and TRBJ1-2; TRBD1 agrees at 9 bases. V lost 6 bases to trimming and J lost 7 bases; unmatched junction nucleotides: 12. Germline CDR1 and CDR2: MNHEY and SVGEGT. This CDR3 region has 15 residues. Here the CDR3 reads CASSHDPDRGGGYTF. The CDR3 DNA reads as TGTGCCAGCAGCCACGACCCGGACAGGGGAGGTGGCTACACCTTC.

Remarks on this clone: One end of the junction fails to match germline, which may point to a read error. The chain combines TRBV7-9 with TRBJ1-1; D is possibly TRBD1 (5 bases). Germline CDR1 and CDR2: SEHNR and FQNEAQ (reference sequence). The CDR3 is made up of 13 amino acids. CDR3 DNA sequence: TGTGCCAGCGAGGGACTCCCCCAACCGTATTTTCTTTTT. It codes for CASEGLPQPYFLF.

This chain uses TRBV6-2 or TRBV6-3 with TRBJ2-7, with 7 nucleotides matching TRBD2. Germline V gene data show CDR1 as MNHEY and CDR2 as SVGEGT. The CDR3 has 15 residues. V was clipped by 6 bases and J by 2 bases; unmatched bases: 10. The CDR3 spells CASSPFGGTTYEQYF. The DNA for the CDR3 is TGTGCCAGCAGCCCTTTCGGGGGGACTACCTACGAGCAGTACTTC.

The J gene is TRBJ1-6, the V gene TRBV5-6; 9 nucleotides line up with TRBD1. In germline, CDR1 is SGHDT, CDR2 YYEEEE. The V gene end was trimmed by 0 bases and the J gene end by 7 bases; junction bases not matched to a gene: 2. The CDR3 is 15 residues long. Here the CDR3 reads CASSLAGTGNSPLHF. The CDR3 DNA reads as TGTGCCAGCAGCTTGGCGGGGACAGGGAATTCACCCCTCCACTTT. Full variable domain (outside the CDR3, taken from reference TRBV5-6 and TRBJ1-6): DAGVTQSPTHLIKTRGQQVTLRCSPKSGHDTVSWYQQALGQGPQFIFQYYEEEERQRGNFPDRFSGHQFPNYSSELNVNALLLGDSALYLCASSLAGTGNSPLHFGNGTRLTVT.

The chain carries TRBV5-5 and TRBJ1-1, with 7 bases that match TRBD1. J gave up 0 bases and V 5 bases, and 4 bases lay outside the gene matches. The germline gives CDR1 SGHKS, CDR2 YYEKEE (reference sequence). The CDR3 loop spans 14 amino acids. For the CDR3, the DNA is TGTGCCAGCAGTCGACAGGGAATGAACACTGAAGCTTTCTTT. This encodes CASSRQGMNTEAFF.

This sequence joins TRBV30 and TRBJ1-2; no reliable D call. The CDR3 totals 12 residues. Trimming removed 0 bases at V and 4 bases at J, with 6 bases between. From germline, CDR1 is GTSNPN and CDR2 SVGIG (reference sequence). Here the CDR3 reads CAWSVQSYGYTF. The CDR3 DNA follows: TGTGCCTGGAGTGTACAGAGCTATGGCTACACCTTC.

The chain employs TRBV3-1 (or the pseudogene TRBV3-2) and TRBJ2-4; tentatively, D is TRBD2 (5 bases). V dropped 3 bases and J dropped 11 bases, with 17 bases sitting between them. This CDR3 is 14 amino acids long. Germline V gene lookup returns CDR1 LGHDT and CDR2 YNNKEL (reference sequence). The CDR3 loop is CASSHEALGEVQYF. CDR3 coding DNA: TGTGCCAGCAGCCACGAAGCTTTGGGAGAAGTTCAGTACTTC.

This chain joins TRBV6-2 or TRBV6-3 and TRBJ1-1; 7 bases agree with TRBD1. The V segment lost 6 bases and the J segment 4 bases; nucleotides outside the gene matches: 2. Germline-derived CDR1 and CDR2 are MNHEY and SVGEGT. The CDR3 has 12 amino acids. CDR3 region: CASSGTATEAFF. DNA of the CDR3: TGTGCCAGCAGCGGGACAGCCACTGAAGCTTTCTTT.

This clone showed up just once. This rearrangement joins TRBV30 to TRBJ2-1; tentative D call: TRBD2 (6 bases). The CDR3 spans 14 residues. CDR1 and CDR2 (germline): GTSNPN, SVGIG (reference sequence). V shed 5 bases and J shed 0 bases, with 11 bases lying between them. The CDR3 is CAWRGASSYNEQFF. Here the CDR3 DNA reads TGTGCCTGGCGCGGGGCGAGCTCCTACAATGAGCAGTTCTTC.

The chain links TRBV28 to TRBJ2-5; 7 bases line up with TRBD2. CDR1 and CDR2 (germline): MDHEN, SYDVKM. Trimming cost V 5 bases and J 1 base; bases outside gene matches: 10. The CDR3 loop spans 16 amino acids. The DNA of the CDR3 is TGTGCCAGCAGTCCTGGGGTTAGCGGGCTCCAAGAGACCCAGTACTTC. This codes for CASSPGVSGLQETQYF.

V usage is TRBV28 and J usage is TRBJ2-5, with D perhaps TRBD1 (6 bases). Germline loops: CDR1 MDHEN, CDR2 SYDVKM. V lost 4 bases and J lost 5, with 14 bases in between. The CDR3 has 14 residues. This chain's CDR3 is CASSSDRRRETQYF. The CDR3 region has the DNA TGTGCCAGCAGTTCTGACAGGCGGAGGGAGACCCAGTACTTC.

V and J are TRBV4-3 and TRBJ1-2, with TRBD1 matching 8 bases. The trim removed 1 base at V and 7 bases at J, leaving 5 bases unmatched. The V gene's germline CDR1 is LGHNA and CDR2 YSLEER. The CDR3 sequence is 14 residues long. Written as DNA, the CDR3 is TGCGCCAGCAGCCAAGTTGACAGGGGCGGTGGCTACACCTTC. Translating gives CASSQVDRGGGYTF.

V is TRBV7-7 and J is TRBJ2-1, with TRBD2 matching 9 bases. Trimming cost V 4 bases and J 6 bases; bases outside gene matches: 13. This CDR3 has 17 residues. The germline V gene encodes CDR1 SSHAT and CDR2 FNYEAQ (reference sequence). The CDR3 nucleotides are TGTGCCAGCAGCTCCGGGGGGTCCGGGACTAGCTTCAATGAGCAGTTCTTC. Amino acid sequence: CASSSGGSGTSFNEQFF. The full variable domain, completed using reference TRBV7-7 and TRBJ2-1, is GAGVSQSPRYKVTKRGQDVTLRCDPISSHATLYWYQQALGQGPEFLTYFNYEAQPDKSGLPSDRFSAERPEGSISTLTIQRTEQRDSAMYRCASSSGGSGTSFNEQFFGPGTRLTVL.

In this sample, this clone turned up a few times. The V call is TRBV18, the J call TRBJ1-5; 8 positions agree with TRBD1. This CDR3 is built from 12 residues. V shed 3 bases and J 10 bases; nucleotides not matched to a gene: 2. Germline V lookup: CDR1 KGHSH, CDR2 LQKENI. The CDR3 coding sequence is TGTGCCAGCTCACCCGGACAGGGCCCCCAGCATTTT. Amino acids: CASSPGQGPQHF.

The gene calls are TRBV18 and TRBJ2-7, with unresolved D. Germline values: CDR1 KGHSH, CDR2 LQKENI. Trimming shortened V by 6 bases and J by 0 bases, and 9 bases separated the two germline ends. The CDR3 spans 13 residues. The CDR3: CASSLRSSYEQYF. The CDR3 nucleotides read TGTGCCAGCTCGCTTAGGAGCTCCTACGAGCAGTACTTC.

CDR3 sequence reads: CASSLVAGELFF. Written as DNA, the CDR3 is TGTGCCAGCAGTTTGGTAGCCGGGGAGCTGTTTTTT. The chain uses TRBV12-3 or TRBV12-4 and TRBJ2-2, with D unresolved. The V gene lost 3 bases and the J gene lost 6 bases, with 5 bases spanning the gap. The CDR3 consists of 12 residues.

The chain joins TRBV19 to TRBJ1-1, with a possible D match to TRBD1 (5 bases). CDR3 length: 16 residues. V was shortened by 5 bases and J by 7 bases, with 23 bases between the two germline ends. The germline gives CDR1 LNHDA, CDR2 SQIVND (reference sequence). CDR3 sequence (DNA): TGTGCCAGTAGTCCCCTGGCGGGGGGGACTGTTTTTGAAGCTTTCTTT. As protein: CASSPLAGGTVFEAFF.

The gene calls are TRBV5-6 and TRBJ2-1; 9 nucleotides align to TRBD2. Germline loops: CDR1 SGHDT, CDR2 YYEEEE. The CDR3 sequence is 15 residues long. The trim removed 4 bases at V and 1 base at J, leaving 3 bases unmatched. The CDR3 protein is CASSGLALSYNEQFF. Written as DNA, the CDR3 is TGTGCCAGCAGCGGACTAGCGTTATCCTACAATGAGCAGTTCTTC. The full variable domain, rest sourced from reference TRBV5-6 and TRBJ2-1, is DAGVTQSPTHLIKTRGQQVTLRCSPKSGHDTVSWYQQALGQGPQFIFQYYEEEERQRGNFPDRFSGHQFPNYSSELNVNALLLGDSALYLCASSGLALSYNEQFFGPGTRLTVL.

The J gene is TRBJ2-3, the V gene TRBV10-2; D is uncertain. V lost 8 bases, J lost 0 bases, and 12 bases lay in between. Germline CDR1 reads WSHSY; CDR2 reads SAAADI. The CDR3 runs to 14 residues. CDR3 bases: TGCGCCAGCCGGTGGAGCCCTAGCACAGATACGCAGTATTTT. Translated: CASRWSPSTDTQYF.

V is TRBV6-5 and J is TRBJ2-7, with D perhaps TRBD1 (6 bases). This CDR3 has 15 residues. V lost 0 bases and J 7 bases, leaving 16 bases between the germline ends. Germline CDR1 is MNHEY and CDR2 is SVGAGI. Here the CDR3 reads CASSYSGDTRGEQYF. CDR3 DNA sequence: TGTGCCAGCAGTTACTCGGGGGACACCCGAGGGGAGCAGTACTTC.